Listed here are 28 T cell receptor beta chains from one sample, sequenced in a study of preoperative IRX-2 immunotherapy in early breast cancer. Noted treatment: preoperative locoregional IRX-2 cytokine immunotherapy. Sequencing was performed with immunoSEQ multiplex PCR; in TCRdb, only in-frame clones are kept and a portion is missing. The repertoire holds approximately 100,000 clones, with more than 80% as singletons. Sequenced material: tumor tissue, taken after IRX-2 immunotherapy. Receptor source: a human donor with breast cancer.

Here the CDR3 reads CASSLGGGPADTQYF. The CDR3 region has the DNA TGCGCCAGCAGCTTGGGAGGGGGCCCCGCAGATACGCAGTATTTT. V and J are TRBV5-1 and TRBJ2-3, with TRBD1 matching 7 bases. The junction had 5 bases not matched to a gene; V was cut back by 0 bases and J by 4 bases. Germline CDR1 is SGHRS and CDR2 is YFSETQ. This CDR3 has 15 residues.

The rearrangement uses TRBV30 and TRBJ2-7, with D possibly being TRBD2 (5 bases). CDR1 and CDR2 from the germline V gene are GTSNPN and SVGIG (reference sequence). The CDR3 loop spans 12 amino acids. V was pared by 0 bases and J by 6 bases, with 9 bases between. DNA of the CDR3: TGTGCCTGGAGTGTTGGTCGGGGCGAGCAGTACTTC. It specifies CAWSVGRGEQYF.

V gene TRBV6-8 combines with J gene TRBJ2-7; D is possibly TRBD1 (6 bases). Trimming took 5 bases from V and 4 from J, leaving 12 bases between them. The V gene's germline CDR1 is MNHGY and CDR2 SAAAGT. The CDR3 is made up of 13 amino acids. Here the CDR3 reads CASSPGTLYEQYF. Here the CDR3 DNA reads TGTGCCAGCAGTCCCGGGACATTGTACGAGCAGTACTTC.

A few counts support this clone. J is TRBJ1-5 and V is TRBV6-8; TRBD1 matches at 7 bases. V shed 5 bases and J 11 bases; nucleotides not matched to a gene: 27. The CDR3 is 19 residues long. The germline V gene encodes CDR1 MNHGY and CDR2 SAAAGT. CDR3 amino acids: CASSVLTPKGTAYPRTQHF. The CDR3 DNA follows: TGTGCCAGCAGTGTTCTCACCCCGAAAGGGACAGCCTACCCCAGGACCCAGCATTTT.

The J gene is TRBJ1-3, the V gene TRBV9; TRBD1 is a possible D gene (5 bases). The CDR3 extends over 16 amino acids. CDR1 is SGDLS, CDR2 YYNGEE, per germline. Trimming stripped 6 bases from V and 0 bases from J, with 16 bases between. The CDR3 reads CASNLQAPISGNTIYF. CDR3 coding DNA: TGTGCCAGCAATTTACAGGCCCCAATCTCTGGAAACACCATATATTTT. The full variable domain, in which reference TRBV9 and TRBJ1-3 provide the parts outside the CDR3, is DSGVTQTPKHLITATGQRVTLRCSPRSGDLSVYWYQQSLDQGLQFLIQYYNGEERAKGNILERFSAQQFPDLHSELNLSSLELGDSALYFCASNLQAPISGNTIYFGEGSWLTVV.

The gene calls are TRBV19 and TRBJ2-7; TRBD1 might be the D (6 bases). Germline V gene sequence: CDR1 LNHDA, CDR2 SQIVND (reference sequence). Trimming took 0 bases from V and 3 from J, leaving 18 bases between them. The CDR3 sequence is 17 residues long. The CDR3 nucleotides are TGTGCCAGTAGTATAGATCTACCGACAGGCCGGAACTACGAGCAGTACTTC. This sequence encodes CASSIDLPTGRNYEQYF.

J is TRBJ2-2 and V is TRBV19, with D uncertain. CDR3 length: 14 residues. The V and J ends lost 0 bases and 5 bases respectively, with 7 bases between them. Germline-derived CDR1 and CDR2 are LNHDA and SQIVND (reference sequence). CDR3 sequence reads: CASSIDLLTGELFF. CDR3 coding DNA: TGTGCCAGTAGTATAGATCTCCTGACCGGGGAGCTGTTTTTT.

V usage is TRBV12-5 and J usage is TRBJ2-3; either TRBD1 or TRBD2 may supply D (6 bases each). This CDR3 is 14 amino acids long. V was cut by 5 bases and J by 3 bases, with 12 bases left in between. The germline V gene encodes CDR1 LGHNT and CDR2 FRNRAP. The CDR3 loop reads CASGEDSGTDTQYF. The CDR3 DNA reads TGTGCTAGTGGTGAGGACAGCGGGACAGATACGCAGTATTTT.

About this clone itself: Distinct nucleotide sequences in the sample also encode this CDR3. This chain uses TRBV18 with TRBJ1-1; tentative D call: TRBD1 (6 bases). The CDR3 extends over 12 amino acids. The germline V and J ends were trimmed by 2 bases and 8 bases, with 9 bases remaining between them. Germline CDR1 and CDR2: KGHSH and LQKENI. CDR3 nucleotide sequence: TGTGCCAGCTCACCATCGGACAGAGAAGCTTTCTTT. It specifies CASSPSDREAFF. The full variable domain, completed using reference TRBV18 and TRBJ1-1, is NAGVMQNPRHLVRRRGQEARLRCSPMKGHSHVYWYRQLPEEGLKFMVYLQKENIIDESGMPKERFSAEFPKEGPSILRIQQVVRGDSAAYFCASSPSDREAFFGQGTRLTVV.

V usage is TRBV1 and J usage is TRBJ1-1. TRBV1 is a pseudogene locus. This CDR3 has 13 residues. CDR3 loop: CASSQGRHTEAFF. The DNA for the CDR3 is TGCGCCAGCAGCCAGGGTAGGCACACTGAAGCTTTCTTT.

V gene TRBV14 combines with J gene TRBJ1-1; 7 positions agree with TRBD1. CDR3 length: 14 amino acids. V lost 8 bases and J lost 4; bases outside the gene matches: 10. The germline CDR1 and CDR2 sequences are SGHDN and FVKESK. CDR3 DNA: TGTGCCAGCGGACGACAGGGATTGGTCACTGAAGCTTTCTTT. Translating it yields CASGRQGLVTEAFF.

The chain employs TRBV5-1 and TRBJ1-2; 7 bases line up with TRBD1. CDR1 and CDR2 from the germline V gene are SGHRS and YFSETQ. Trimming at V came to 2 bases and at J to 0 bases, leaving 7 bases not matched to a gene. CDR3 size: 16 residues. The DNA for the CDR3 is TGCGCCAGCAGCTTCAACACCGGGACAGCTAACTATGGCTACACCTTC. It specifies CASSFNTGTANYGYTF.

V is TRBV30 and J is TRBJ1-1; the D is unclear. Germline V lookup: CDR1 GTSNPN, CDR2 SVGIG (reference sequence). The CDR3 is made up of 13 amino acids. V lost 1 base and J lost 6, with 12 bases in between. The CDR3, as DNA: TGTGCCTGGAGTGCCCCAGCCATTTCTGAAGCTTTCTTT. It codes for CAWSAPAISEAFF.

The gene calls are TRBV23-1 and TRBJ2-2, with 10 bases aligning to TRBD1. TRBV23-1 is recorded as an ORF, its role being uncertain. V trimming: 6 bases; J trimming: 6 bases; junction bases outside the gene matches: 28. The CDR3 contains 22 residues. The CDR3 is CASSRPLTDSGQGTSRAGELFF. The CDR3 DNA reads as TGCGCCAGCAGCCGCCCATTGACGGATTCGGGACAGGGGACATCGAGGGCCGGGGAGCTGTTTTTT.

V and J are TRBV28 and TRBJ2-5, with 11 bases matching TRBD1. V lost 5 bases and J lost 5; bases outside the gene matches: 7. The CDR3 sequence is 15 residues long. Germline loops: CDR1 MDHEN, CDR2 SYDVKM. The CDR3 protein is CASSQAGQGGETQYF. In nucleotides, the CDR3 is TGTGCCAGCAGTCAAGCGGGACAGGGGGGTGAGACCCAGTACTTC.

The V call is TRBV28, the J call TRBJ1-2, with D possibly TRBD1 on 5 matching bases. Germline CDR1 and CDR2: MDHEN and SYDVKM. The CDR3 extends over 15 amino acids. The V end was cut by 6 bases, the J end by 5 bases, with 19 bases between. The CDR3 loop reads CASSQGTVRAYGYTF. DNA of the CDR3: TGTGCCAGCAGCCAGGGAACAGTAAGGGCATATGGCTACACCTTC.

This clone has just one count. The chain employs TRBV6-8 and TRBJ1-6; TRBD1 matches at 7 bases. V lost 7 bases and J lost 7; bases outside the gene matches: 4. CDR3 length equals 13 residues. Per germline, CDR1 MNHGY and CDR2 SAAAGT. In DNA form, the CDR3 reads TGTGCCAGCACTTTGGACAGGAATTCACCCCTCCACTTT. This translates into CASTLDRNSPLHF.

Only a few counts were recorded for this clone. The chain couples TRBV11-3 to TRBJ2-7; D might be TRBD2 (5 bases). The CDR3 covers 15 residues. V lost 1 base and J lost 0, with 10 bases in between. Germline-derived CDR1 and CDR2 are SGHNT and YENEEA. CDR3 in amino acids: CASSLVAGGSYEQYF. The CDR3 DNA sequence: TGTGCCAGCAGCTTAGTTGCGGGRGGCTCCTACGAGCAGTACTTC.

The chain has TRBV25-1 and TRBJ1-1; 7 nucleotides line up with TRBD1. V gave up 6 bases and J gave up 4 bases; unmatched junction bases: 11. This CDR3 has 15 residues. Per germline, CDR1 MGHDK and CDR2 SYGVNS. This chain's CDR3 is CASSQLRTGATEAFF. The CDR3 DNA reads TGTGCCAGCAGCCAACTACGGACAGGCGCCACTGAAGCTTTCTTT.

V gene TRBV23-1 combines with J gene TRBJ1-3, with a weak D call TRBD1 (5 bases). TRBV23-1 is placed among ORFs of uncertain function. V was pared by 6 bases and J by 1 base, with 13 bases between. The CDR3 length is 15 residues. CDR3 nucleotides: TGCGCCAGCAGCTTGGAGGGGCAGTCTGGAAACACCATATATTTT. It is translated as CASSLEGQSGNTIYF.

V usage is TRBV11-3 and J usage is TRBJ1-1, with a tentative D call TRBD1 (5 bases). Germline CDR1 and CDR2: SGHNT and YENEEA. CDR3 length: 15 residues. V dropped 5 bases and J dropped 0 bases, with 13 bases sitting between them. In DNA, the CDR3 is TGTGCCAGCAGCCCACAAGGGGCACTGAACACTGAAGCTTTCTTT. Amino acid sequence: CASSPQGALNTEAFF.

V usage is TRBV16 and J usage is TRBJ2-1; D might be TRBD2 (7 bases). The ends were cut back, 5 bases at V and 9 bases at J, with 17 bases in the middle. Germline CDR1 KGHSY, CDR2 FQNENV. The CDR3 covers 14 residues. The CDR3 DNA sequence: TGTGCCAGCAGCGTAGGGGGGGCCTTTGGTGAGCAGTTCTTC. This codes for CASSVGGAFGEQFF. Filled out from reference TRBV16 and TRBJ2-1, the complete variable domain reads GEEVAQTPKHLVRGEGQKAKLYCAPIKGHSYVFWYQQVLKNEFKFLISFQNENVFDETGMPKERFSAKCLPNSPCSLEIQATKLEDSAVYFCASSVGGAFGEQFFGPGTRLTVL.

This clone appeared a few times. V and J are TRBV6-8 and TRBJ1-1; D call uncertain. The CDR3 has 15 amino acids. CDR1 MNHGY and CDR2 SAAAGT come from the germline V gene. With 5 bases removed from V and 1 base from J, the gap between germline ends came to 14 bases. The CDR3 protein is CASSDSGKGNTEAFF. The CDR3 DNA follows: TGTGCCAGCAGTGATTCGGGGAAGGGGAACACTGAAGCTTTCTTT.

The CDR3 is CASRGTANTEAFF. The CDR3 region has the DNA TGTGCCAGCAGAGGGACAGCGAACACTGAAGCTTTCTTT. The chain couples TRBV6-8 to TRBJ1-1; TRBD1 matches at 7 bases. The germline V gene has CDR1 MNHGY and CDR2 SAAAGT. The CDR3 loop spans 13 amino acids. After removal of 6 bases from V and 1 base from J, the junction contained 2 bases not matched to a gene.

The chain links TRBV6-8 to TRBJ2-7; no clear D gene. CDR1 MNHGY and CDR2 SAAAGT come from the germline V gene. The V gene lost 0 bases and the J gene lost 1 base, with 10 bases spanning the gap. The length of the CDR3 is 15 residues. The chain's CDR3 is CASSYSFGISYEQYF. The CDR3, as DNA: TGTGCCAGCAGTTACTCGTTCGGAATTTCCTACGAGCAGTACTTC.

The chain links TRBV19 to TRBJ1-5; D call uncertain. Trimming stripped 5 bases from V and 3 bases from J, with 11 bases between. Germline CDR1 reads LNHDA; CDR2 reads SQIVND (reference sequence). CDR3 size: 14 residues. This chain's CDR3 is CASSPPRFNQPQHF. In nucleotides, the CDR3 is TGTGCCAGTAGTCCCCCCCGATTCAATCAGCCCCAGCATTTT. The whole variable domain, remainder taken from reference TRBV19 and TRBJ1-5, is DGGITQSPKYLFRKEGQNVTLSCEQNLNHDAMYWYRQDPGQGLRLIYYSQIVNDFQKGDIAEGYSVSREKKESFPLTVTSAQKNPTAFYLCASSPPRFNQPQHFGDGTRLSIL.

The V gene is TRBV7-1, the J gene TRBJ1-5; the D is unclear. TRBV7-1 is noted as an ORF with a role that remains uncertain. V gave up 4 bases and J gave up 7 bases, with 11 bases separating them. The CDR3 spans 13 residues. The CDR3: CASSFTGDQPQHF. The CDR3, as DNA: TGTGCCAGCAGCTTTACGGGAGACCAGCCCCAGCATTTT.

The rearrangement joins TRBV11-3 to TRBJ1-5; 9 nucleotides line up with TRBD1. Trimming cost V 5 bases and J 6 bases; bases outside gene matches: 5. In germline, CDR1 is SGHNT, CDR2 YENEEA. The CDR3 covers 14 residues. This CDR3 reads CASSPTGGIQPQHF. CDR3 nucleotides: TGTGCCAGCAGCCCTACAGGGGGCATTCAGCCCCAGCATTTT.